This entry lists 14 T cell receptor beta chains sequenced from one sample in a study of siplizumab effects on memory and regulatory T cells. Clones were read by immunoSEQ multiplex PCR, and TCRdb kept only the in-frame ones, dropping some. The sample carries about 87,000 clones, approximately 95% recorded once. Material: non-Treg CD4+ T cells sorted from blood. These TCRs come from a human donor in good health.

The chain employs TRBV30 and TRBJ2-7; either TRBD1 or TRBD2 may fit D (6 bases each). The V end lost 0 bases, the J end lost 9 bases, and 18 bases lay between the germline ends. The CDR3 has 14 amino acids. Germline assignment: CDR1 GTSNPN and CDR2 SVGIG (reference sequence). CDR3 amino acids: CAWSVGGSVGRQYF. The CDR3 DNA reads as TGTGCCTGGAGTGTAGGGGGGAGTGTTGGCCGGCAGTACTTC.

This sequence joins TRBV9 and TRBJ2-7, with 8 bases that match TRBD2. The germline V gene has CDR1 SGDLS and CDR2 YYNGEE. The CDR3 has 13 residues. V trimming: 0 bases; J trimming: 6 bases; junction bases outside the gene matches: 2. The CDR3 nucleotides read TGTGCCAGCAGCGTAGACGGGAGGGCCGAGCAGTACTTC. Translated, it gives CASSVDGRAEQYF.

The gene calls are TRBV5-6 and TRBJ1-5, with D tentatively TRBD1 (5 bases). Trimming cost V 1 base and J 2 bases, with 10 bases left between them. Germline V lookup: CDR1 SGHDT, CDR2 YYEEEE. CDR3 length equals 15 residues. Here the CDR3 DNA reads TGTGCCAGCAGCTTGCGGGGCGCCGGCAATCAGCCCCAGCATTTT. This sequence encodes CASSLRGAGNQPQHF. Supplemented by reference TRBV5-6 and TRBJ1-5, the full variable domain reads DAGVTQSPTHLIKTRGQQVTLRCSPKSGHDTVSWYQQALGQGPQFIFQYYEEEERQRGNFPDRFSGHQFPNYSSELNVNALLLGDSALYLCASSLRGAGNQPQHFGDGTRLSIL.

V and J are TRBV19 and TRBJ1-1; no definite D call. Germline-derived CDR1 and CDR2 are LNHDA and SQIVND (reference sequence). The CDR3 is 14 amino acids. V dropped 5 bases and J dropped 4 bases, with 14 bases sitting between them. Here the CDR3 reads CASSGWILATEAFF. The CDR3 bases are TGTGCCAGTAGTGGCTGGATTTTGGCCACTGAAGCTTTCTTT.

The count of this clone is one. The rearrangement links TRBV9 to TRBJ2-1, with 8 bases aligning to TRBD1. The germline V gene has CDR1 SGDLS and CDR2 YYNGEE. The trim removed 0 bases at V and 9 bases at J, leaving 14 bases unmatched. This CDR3 has 17 amino acids. As DNA, the CDR3 is TGTGCCAGCAGCGTAGACCCCCCGACAGGGGAAGGAAGTGAGCAGTTCTTC. It translates to CASSVDPPTGEGSEQFF.

The rearrangement links TRBV7-8 to TRBJ2-3; a possible D gene is TRBD1 (5 bases). The CDR3 runs to 13 residues. CDR1 is SGHVS, CDR2 FQNEAQ, per germline. The V gene lost 8 bases and the J gene lost 1 base, with 10 bases spanning the gap. The CDR3 DNA follows: TGTGCCAGCCTCCGCAGGGGCACAGATACGCAGTATTTT. Translation gives CASLRRGTDTQYF.

This sequence joins TRBV18 and TRBJ1-1; D possibly corresponds to TRBD1 (6 bases). Germline CDR1 reads KGHSH; CDR2 reads LQKENI. V was shortened by 6 bases and J by 6 bases, with 20 bases between the two germline ends. This CDR3 comprises 15 residues. The CDR3 sequence: CASSRAGVGFAEAFF. The CDR3 DNA is TGTGCCAGCTCCCGGGCAGGGGTCGGGTTCGCTGAAGCTTTCTTT.

The genes are TRBV15 and TRBJ2-6; no reliable D call. From germline, CDR1 is LNHNV and CDR2 YYDKDF (reference sequence). With 4 bases removed from V and 4 bases from J, the gap between germline ends came to 8 bases. The CDR3 runs to 14 residues. CDR3 coding DNA: TGTGCCACCAGCATTTACGGGGGGGCCAACGTCCTGACTTTC. Translated, it gives CATSIYGGANVLTF.

The chain couples TRBV6-6 to TRBJ2-3; 9 positions match TRBD2. The CDR3 is made up of 15 amino acids. Looked up from germline, CDR1 is MNHNY and CDR2 is SVGAGI (reference sequence). The V segment lost 6 bases and the J segment 3 bases; nucleotides outside the gene matches: 7. CDR3 protein: CASSPGLASTDTQYF. The CDR3 region has the DNA TGTGCCAGCAGCCCCGGACTAGCGTCGACAGATACGCAGTATTTT.

The chain is built from TRBV19 and TRBJ2-2; TRBD1 agrees at 8 bases. Germline lookup yields CDR1 LNHDA and CDR2 SQIVND (reference sequence). Germline trimming cut 3 bases from V and 6 bases from J; bases unmatched to any gene: 6. The length of the CDR3 is 15 residues. The CDR3 region is CASSMTGAKSGELFF. The CDR3 nucleotides read TGTGCCAGTAGTATGACAGGGGCCAAGTCCGGGGAGCTGTTTTTT.

This clone came up once. This sequence joins TRBV5-1 and TRBJ2-6; D is ambiguous. This CDR3 comprises 15 residues. The germline V and J ends were trimmed by 5 bases and 0 bases, with 9 bases remaining between them. The germline V gene has CDR1 SGHRS and CDR2 YFSETQ. The CDR3 here is CASSPDSSGANVLTF. CDR3 DNA: TGCGCCAGCAGTCCAGATAGCTCTGGGGCCAACGTCCTGACTTTC.

The rearrangement joins TRBV9 to TRBJ2-3; 8 nucleotides align to TRBD2. Germline trimming cut 6 bases from V and 0 bases from J; bases unmatched to any gene: 3. The CDR3 totals 14 residues. Per the germline V gene, CDR1 is SGDLS and CDR2 is YYNGEE. In DNA form, the CDR3 reads TGTGCCAGCACAGGCGGGGGGAGCACAGATACGCAGTATTTT. Encoded protein: CASTGGGSTDTQYF.

The chain combines TRBV12-5 with TRBJ1-1; D not certain. V dropped 2 bases and J dropped 3 bases, with 22 bases sitting between them. This CDR3 region has 18 residues. Germline V gene lookup returns CDR1 LGHNT and CDR2 FRNRAP. The CDR3 DNA follows: TGTGCTAGTGGTTTGAAACGGTTATTGGCGGCGGCCGACACTGAAGCTTTCTTT. Translated: CASGLKRLLAAADTEAFF.

This chain joins TRBV7-8 and TRBJ2-3, with unresolved D. The CDR3 totals 12 residues. V lost 2 bases and J 5 bases, leaving 5 bases between the germline ends. CDR1 and CDR2 from the germline V gene are SGHVS and FQNEAQ. The DNA for the CDR3 is TGTGCCAGCAGCTTATTGATAGATACGCAGTATTTT. Translating it yields CASSLLIDTQYF.